Shown below are 30 T cell receptor beta chains from a single sample sequenced in a study of blood T cell repertoires in COVID-19. Libraries were prepared by immunoSEQ multiplex PCR; TCRdb keeps only in-frame clonotypes and omits some of them. The sample lists a few hundred thousand clones; roughly 84% were seen once. The sequenced sample was peripheral blood. The receptor set was obtained from a woman aged 18-29 years with acute or convalescent COVID-19.

The gene calls are TRBV6-5 and TRBJ1-2; D call uncertain. V was shortened by 6 bases and J by 4 bases, with 18 bases between the two germline ends. Germline CDR1 reads MNHEY; CDR2 reads SVGAGI. The CDR3 extends over 15 amino acids. The CDR3 nucleotides are TGTGCCAGCAGGGGGTCAGGAGGAGATTCCTATGGCTACACCTTC. Residues: CASRGSGGDSYGYTF.

This chain joins TRBV9 and TRBJ2-2; a weak D match, TRBD2 (6 bases). The CDR3 extends over 17 amino acids. Germline values: CDR1 SGDLS, CDR2 YYNGEE. Trimming left V 4 bases short and J 1 base short, with 17 bases between. In DNA form, the CDR3 reads TGTGCCAGCAGCTCCCGGGGAGGCGGGATGAACACCGGGGAGCTGTTTTTT. This codes for CASSSRGGGMNTGELFF.

This chain joins TRBV9 and TRBJ2-7, with 7 bases lining up with TRBD1. Germline V gene data show CDR1 as SGDLS and CDR2 as YYNGEE. J lost 1 base, V lost 10 bases, and 11 bases had no gene match. CDR3 length: 14 residues. Here the CDR3 DNA reads TGTGCCGGAATACACAGGGGACCTTCCTACGAGCAGTACTTC. This sequence encodes CAGIHRGPSYEQYF.

The chain joins TRBV5-4 to TRBJ1-2; TRBD1 might be the D (5 bases). V lost 2 bases and J lost 3, with 23 bases in between. Germline V gene sequence: CDR1 SGHNT, CDR2 YYREEE (reference sequence). The length of the CDR3 is 18 residues. The CDR3 nucleotides read TGTGCCAGCAGCTTTAGGGGTAGGGAACTTTTGCTCGACTATGGCTACACCTTC. Translated: CASSFRGRELLLDYGYTF.

The chain combines TRBV5-6 with TRBJ1-1; D unclear. The V and J ends lost 4 bases and 0 bases respectively, with 19 bases between them. The CDR3 totals 17 residues. CDR1 is SGHDT, CDR2 YYEEEE, per germline. Written as DNA, the CDR3 is TGTGCCAGCAGCCCTATTGCAGTTTCAGACTTGAACACTGAAGCTTTCTTT. It specifies CASSPIAVSDLNTEAFF.

This chain uses TRBV24-1 with TRBJ2-7, with 9 nucleotides matching TRBD1. This CDR3 contains 16 residues. Germline assignment: CDR1 KGHDR and CDR2 SFDVKD. The J segment lost 7 bases and the V segment lost 2 bases, leaving 11 bases of the junction unmatched. In DNA form, the CDR3 reads TGTGCCACCAGTGATTCTGGACAGGGGAGGATGTGGGAGCAGTACTTC. Its protein is CATSDSGQGRMWEQYF.

The chain links TRBV30 to TRBJ2-7; 9 bases agree with TRBD1. In germline, CDR1 is GTSNPN, CDR2 SVGIG (reference sequence). The trim removed 3 bases at V and 2 bases at J, leaving 8 bases unmatched. The CDR3 length is 15 residues. The CDR3 sequence is CAWRGPGQGTYEQYF. The CDR3 nucleotides are TGTGCCTGGAGAGGTCCGGGACAGGGTACCTACGAGCAGTACTTC.

This sequence joins TRBV30 and TRBJ2-1; 9 bases agree with TRBD1. Unmatched junction bases numbered 4, after V lost 0 bases and J lost 7 bases. The germline V gene encodes CDR1 GTSNPN and CDR2 SVGIG (reference sequence). The CDR3 has 14 amino acids. Here the CDR3 DNA reads TGTGCCTGGAGTGTACTGGGACAGGGTAATGAGCAGTTCTTC. It translates to CAWSVLGQGNEQFF.

The genes are TRBV7-9 and TRBJ2-3; TRBD1 aligns across 8 bases. Germline loops: CDR1 SEHNR, CDR2 FQNEAQ (reference sequence). The CDR3 is made up of 16 amino acids. Trimming took 4 bases from V and 4 from J; bases not matched to a gene: 10. CDR3 region: CASSSGDRGSADTQYF. For the CDR3, the DNA is TGTGCCAGCAGCTCCGGAGACAGGGGTTCAGCAGATACGCAGTATTTT. Filled out from reference TRBV7-9 and TRBJ2-3, the complete variable domain reads DTGVSQNPRHKITKRGQNVTFRCDPISEHNRLYWYRQTLGQGPEFLTYFQNEAQLEKSRLLSDRFSAERPKGSFSTLEIQRTEQGDSAMYLCASSSGDRGSADTQYFGPGTRLTVL.

The V and J genes are TRBV6-1 and TRBJ1-2; D remains ambiguous. V was trimmed by 0 bases and J by 2 bases, leaving 25 bases between them. This CDR3 is 20 amino acids long. Germline assignment: CDR1 MNHNS and CDR2 SASEGT. The CDR3 is CASSEAPPRPTLGGNYGYTF. CDR3 in DNA: TGTGCCAGCAGTGAAGCACCACCACGCCCCACCCTCGGAGGGAACTATGGCTACACCTTC.

The rearrangement joins TRBV28 to TRBJ1-5, with no clear D. This CDR3 spans 12 amino acids. Trimming cost V 8 bases and J 0 bases, with 5 bases left between them. CDR1 MDHEN and CDR2 SYDVKM come from the germline V gene. The CDR3 DNA is TGTGCCAGCGGCAGTAGCAATCAGCCCCAGCATTTT. Translating gives CASGSSNQPQHF.

The V and J genes are TRBV6-6 and TRBJ2-2, with 9 nucleotides matching TRBD2. Trimming at V came to 6 bases and at J to 0 bases, leaving 5 bases not matched to a gene. Germline V gene sequence: CDR1 MNHNY, CDR2 SVGAGI (reference sequence). This CDR3 comprises 16 residues. CDR3 coding DNA: TGTGCCAGCAGCTACGGACTAGCGACGAACACCGGGGAGCTGTTTTTT. Amino acid sequence: CASSYGLATNTGELFF.

V gene TRBV6-5 combines with J gene TRBJ2-1; TRBD2 is a possible D gene (9 bases). CDR1 is MNHEY, CDR2 SVGAGI, per germline. The CDR3 has 16 amino acids. Deletions cut 0 bases from V and 9 bases from J, with 18 bases between. The CDR3 DNA is TGTGCCAGCAGTTACTCTGGCGCTAGCGGGACAGGTGAGCAGTTCTTC. Encoded protein: CASSYSGASGTGEQFF.

The chain combines TRBV24-1 with TRBJ1-1, with D perhaps matching TRBD1 (5 bases). The V gene's germline CDR1 is KGHDR and CDR2 SFDVKD. The CDR3 consists of 14 residues. Trimming stripped 5 bases from V and 1 base from J, with 10 bases between. CDR3 bases: TGTGCCACCAGTGCGCCAGGGCCGAACACTGAAGCTTTCTTT. Translated, it gives CATSAPGPNTEAFF.

This sequence joins TRBV6-2 or TRBV6-3 and TRBJ1-2; D ambiguous. The ends were cut back, 7 bases at V and 2 bases at J, with 14 bases in the middle. This CDR3 contains 14 residues. Germline lookup yields CDR1 MNHEY and CDR2 SVGEGT. DNA for the CDR3: TGTGCCAGCATCCCCGACATACCAAACTATGGCTACACCTTC. Protein product: CASIPDIPNYGYTF.

This clone was picked up a small number of times. This chain connects TRBV6-5 to TRBJ2-3; 7 nucleotides match TRBD1. The CDR3 sequence is 15 residues long. The trim removed 2 bases at V and 3 bases at J, leaving 5 bases unmatched. Germline V lookup: CDR1 MNHEY, CDR2 SVGAGI. The CDR3, as DNA: TGTGCCAGCAGTTACGGGACAGCGAGGACAGATACGCAGTATTTT. It codes for CASSYGTARTDTQYF.

The rearrangement joins TRBV5-6 to TRBJ1-4, with D perhaps TRBD1 (6 bases). Germline V lookup: CDR1 SGHDT, CDR2 YYEEEE. This CDR3 contains 14 residues. V lost 2 bases, J lost 8 bases, and 13 bases lay in between. The CDR3, as DNA: TGTGCCAGCAGCTTAGGACAGTTGGAGGAAAAACTGTTTTTT. It specifies CASSLGQLEEKLFF.

The chain couples TRBV10-1 to TRBJ2-1; 10 nucleotides match TRBD2. V gave up 7 bases and J gave up 8 bases; unmatched junction bases: 8. The CDR3 is made up of 14 amino acids. CDR1 WNHNN and CDR2 SYGVQD come from the germline V gene (reference sequence). The CDR3 coding sequence is TGCGCCAGCAACAATCTAGCGGGAGCGGATGAGCAGTTCTTC. Translating gives CASNNLAGADEQFF.

The rearrangement links TRBV4-3 to TRBJ2-7; 8 bases map to TRBD2. Per germline, CDR1 LGHNA and CDR2 YSLEER. The V and J ends lost 1 base and 2 bases, in that order; junction bases with no gene match: 4. The CDR3 has 15 residues. CDR3 sequence: CASSQGGGRPYEQYF. The DNA for the CDR3 is TGCGCCAGCAGCCAAGGGGGCGGGAGGCCCTACGAGCAGTACTTC.

The chain carries TRBV4-3 and TRBJ2-1, with TRBD2 as a possible D gene (6 bases). Trimming took 0 bases from V and 10 from J, leaving 19 bases between them. This CDR3 region has 16 residues. From germline, CDR1 is LGHNA and CDR2 YSLEER. CDR3 sequence (DNA): TGCGCCAGCAGCCAAGATAGGGGACTCCTCCAGGGAGAGCAGTTCTTC. It yields the protein CASSQDRGLLQGEQFF.

The chain joins TRBV19 to TRBJ2-2, with 8 bases aligning to TRBD1. Per germline, CDR1 LNHDA and CDR2 SQIVND (reference sequence). V lost 4 bases to trimming and J lost 2 bases; unmatched junction nucleotides: 3. This CDR3 comprises 15 residues. The CDR3 nucleotides read TGTGCCAGTAGTACTGGACAGGGAAACACCGGGGAGCTGTTTTTT. It codes for CASSTGQGNTGELFF.

This sequence joins TRBV6-6 and TRBJ2-7; weak D call: TRBD2 (5 bases). CDR1 and CDR2 from the germline V gene are MNHNY and SVGAGI (reference sequence). The V end was cut by 5 bases, the J end by 5 bases, with 16 bases between. CDR3 length: 14 residues. CDR3 sequence reads: CASSLPGTPDEQYF. The CDR3 region has the DNA TGTGCCAGCAGTCTTCCGGGAACCCCCGACGAGCAGTACTTC.

This rearrangement joins TRBV3-1 (or the pseudogene TRBV3-2) to TRBJ2-5, with 12 bases lining up with TRBD2. With 0 bases clipped from V and 3 bases from J, the junction kept 8 bases outside the gene matches. This CDR3 spans 18 amino acids. CDR1 is LGHDT and CDR2 is YNNKEL in the germline V gene (reference sequence). DNA of the CDR3: TGTGCCAGCAGCCAAGAATTACTAGCGGGAGGTTGGGAAGAGACCCAGTACTTC. As protein: CASSQELLAGGWEETQYF.

The J gene is TRBJ2-5, the V gene TRBV2; D possibly corresponds to TRBD1 (6 bases). The germline gives CDR1 SNHLY, CDR2 FYNNEI. The length of the CDR3 is 15 residues. The germline V and J ends were trimmed by 1 base and 2 bases, with 11 bases remaining between them. In nucleotides, the CDR3 is TGTGCCAGCAGTGAAGGGAGGACAGCTCAAGAGACCCAGTACTTC. Its translation is CASSEGRTAQETQYF.

J is TRBJ1-1 and V is TRBV4-3; 8 bases match TRBD1. Losses at the gene ends were 4 bases for V and 8 bases for J; bases not matched to a gene: 6. This CDR3 contains 13 residues. Germline lookup yields CDR1 LGHNA and CDR2 YSLEER. DNA of the CDR3: TGCGCCAGCAGCCGCCACCGGGACAGGGAAGCTTTCTTT. It codes for CASSRHRDREAFF.

V is TRBV27 and J is TRBJ1-2, with D perhaps TRBD1 (5 bases). CDR3 length: 13 residues. Germline V gives CDR1 MNHEY, CDR2 SMNVEV (reference sequence). The germline V and J ends were trimmed by 8 bases and 8 bases, with 18 bases remaining between them. The DNA for the CDR3 is TGTGCCAGCGGCCGGGCCGATCAGGGCGGCTACACCTTC. This encodes CASGRADQGGYTF.

The chain combines TRBV6-2 or TRBV6-3 with TRBJ2-1; tentative D call: TRBD2 (6 bases). The CDR3 sequence is 12 residues long. V lost 0 bases and J 10 bases, leaving 7 bases between the germline ends. Germline assignment: CDR1 MNHEY and CDR2 SVGEGT. The CDR3 loop reads CASSYSGGEQFF. The CDR3 nucleotides read TGTGCCAGCAGTTACTCTGGGGGGGAGCAGTTCTTC.

The chain carries TRBV6-6 and TRBJ2-7; 7 bases agree with TRBD1. The CDR3 spans 11 residues. Per germline, CDR1 MNHNY and CDR2 SVGAGI (reference sequence). The trim removed 8 bases at V and 5 bases at J, leaving 3 bases unmatched. Here the CDR3 reads CASGGQDEQYF. The CDR3 DNA sequence: TGTGCCAGCGGAGGACAGGACGAGCAGTACTTC.

The chain is built from TRBV7-8 and TRBJ1-2, with TRBD1 identical over 7 bases. Germline CDR1 and CDR2: SGHVS and FQNEAQ. The trim removed 1 base at V and 4 bases at J, leaving 3 bases unmatched. CDR3 length equals 14 residues. The CDR3 reads CASSLDRGSYGYTF. The DNA for the CDR3 is TGTGCCAGCAGCTTAGACAGGGGCAGCTATGGCTACACCTTC. Filled out from reference TRBV7-8 and TRBJ1-2, the complete variable domain reads GAGVSQSPRYKVAKRGQDVALRCDPISGHVSLFWYQQALGQGPEFLTYFQNEAQLDKSGLPSDRFFAERPEGSVSTLKIQRTQQEDSAVYLCASSLDRGSYGYTFGSGTRLTVV.

The CDR3 DNA is TGCAGCGCTAGAGCAGGGGGGTGGGAGCAGTACTTC. Amino acids: CSARAGGWEQYF. The chain carries TRBV29-1 and TRBJ2-7; D perhaps matches TRBD1 (7 bases). The CDR3 extends over 12 amino acids. Germline loops: CDR1 SQVTM, CDR2 ANQGSEA. V lost 7 bases and J 7 bases, leaving 17 bases between the germline ends.